These 24 T cell receptor beta chains share one sample of origin, sequenced in a study of blood T cell repertoires in COVID-19. Using immunoSEQ multiplex PCR, the repertoire was profiled, and TCRdb retains in-frame clones only, with some absent. This sample has roughly 220,000 clones, with 70% to 85% found just once. The source material was PBMCs or T cells enriched from blood (not recorded which). The receptor set was obtained from a man aged 40-50 years who had recovered from COVID-19.

This rearrangement joins TRBV5-1 to TRBJ2-1; D is possibly TRBD1 (6 bases). Trimming stripped 4 bases from V and 3 bases from J, with 11 bases between. Looked up from germline, CDR1 is SGHRS and CDR2 is YFSETQ. The CDR3 contains 14 residues. DNA of the CDR3: TGCGCCAGCAGCCCTGGACAGAACTACAATGAGCAGTTCTTC. Protein product: CASSPGQNYNEQFF. The whole variable domain, remainder taken from reference TRBV5-1 and TRBJ2-1, is KAGVTQTPRYLIKTRGQQVTLSCSPISGHRSVSWYQQTPGQGLQFLFEYFSETQRNKGNFPGRFSGRQFSNSRSEMNVSTLELGDSALYLCASSPGQNYNEQFFGPGTRLTVL.

The V gene is TRBV27, the J gene TRBJ1-6, with 7 bases matching TRBD1. V dropped 8 bases and J dropped 0; count of bases not matched to a gene: 4. In germline, CDR1 is MNHEY, CDR2 SMNVEV (reference sequence). The CDR3 extends over 15 amino acids. DNA of the CDR3: TGTGCCAGCGCCAAGGGGGCCTCCTATAATTCACCCCTCCACTTT. It codes for CASAKGASYNSPLHF.

A word on this clone: The same CDR3 can be traced to other DNA sequences in this sample. The V call is TRBV7-3, the J call TRBJ1-1; D gene ambiguous. This CDR3 contains 13 residues. The V end lost 5 bases, the J end lost 2 bases, and 9 bases lay between the germline ends. CDR1 is SGHTA and CDR2 is FQGTGA in the germline V gene. CDR3 loop: CASSRGSNTEAFF. CDR3 DNA: TGTGCCAGCAGCCGCGGAAGCAACACTGAAGCTTTCTTT.

This chain uses TRBV28 with TRBJ2-1; 15 nucleotides align to TRBD2. The germline gives CDR1 MDHEN, CDR2 SYDVKM. The CDR3 is 17 residues long. Trimming took 7 bases from V and 7 from J; bases not matched to a gene: 11. This CDR3 reads CASTWTSGRASQNEQFF. As DNA, the CDR3 is TGTGCCAGCACCTGGACTAGCGGGAGGGCCAGTCAAAATGAGCAGTTCTTC.

The chain couples TRBV15 to TRBJ1-4, with TRBD1 identical over 7 bases. Trimming took 5 bases from V and 4 from J; bases not matched to a gene: 10. Germline CDR1 LNHNV, CDR2 YYDKDF (reference sequence). This CDR3 region has 16 residues. The CDR3 loop reads CATSFERGRINEKLFF. As DNA, the CDR3 is TGTGCCACCAGCTTCGAAAGGGGGCGGATTAATGAAAAACTGTTTTTT.

The chain is built from TRBV27 and TRBJ2-7, with D uncertain. This CDR3 has 13 residues. Between the trimmed V and J ends, which lost 0 bases and 3 bases, there was a span of 6 bases. Germline values: CDR1 MNHEY, CDR2 SMNVEV (reference sequence). The CDR3 here is CASSLSELYEQYF. The CDR3 DNA reads TGTGCCAGCAGTTTATCCGAGCTCTACGAGCAGTACTTC.

The chain recombines TRBV11-2 with TRBJ1-6; 8 nucleotides match TRBD1. CDR1 SGHAT and CDR2 FQNNGV come from the germline V gene. This CDR3 has 16 residues. Trimming at V came to 3 bases and at J to 7 bases, leaving 8 bases not matched to a gene. The CDR3 sequence is CASSFRTGSVNSPLHF. Written as DNA, the CDR3 is TGTGCCAGCAGCTTTAGGACAGGGTCAGTGAATTCACCCCTCCACTTT.

V and J are TRBV15 and TRBJ1-2; D unresolved. The V and J ends lost 0 bases and 6 bases respectively, with 5 bases between them. The V gene's germline CDR1 is LNHNV and CDR2 YYDKDF (reference sequence). The CDR3 extends over 12 amino acids. The DNA for the CDR3 is TGTGCCACCAGCAGAGATTATGATGGCTACACCTTC. The encoded protein is CATSRDYDGYTF. The complete variable domain, with remaining parts taken from reference TRBV15 and TRBJ1-2, reads DAMVIQNPRYQVTQFGKPVTLSCSQTLNHNVMYWYQQKSSQAPKLLFHYYDKDFNNEADTPDNFQSRRPNTSFCFLDIRSPGLGDTAMYLCATSRDYDGYTFGSGTRLTVV.

This chain links TRBV9 with TRBJ1-2, with D perhaps TRBD1 (5 bases). The CDR3 has 15 amino acids. Deletions cut 0 bases from V and 3 bases from J, with 12 bases between. CDR1 and CDR2 from the germline V gene are SGDLS and YYNGEE. CDR3 sequence reads: CASSVGGGVDYGYTF. The DNA for the CDR3 is TGTGCCAGCAGCGTAGGGGGAGGGGTTGACTATGGCTACACCTTC. The entire variable domain, with the rest obtained from reference TRBV9 and TRBJ1-2, is as follows: DSGVTQTPKHLITATGQRVTLRCSPRSGDLSVYWYQQSLDQGLQFLIQYYNGEERAKGNILERFSAQQFPDLHSELNLSSLELGDSALYFCASSVGGGVDYGYTFGSGTRLTVV.

The CDR3 sequence: CASGWAAMGVSFAEAFF. The DNA of the CDR3 is TGTGCCAGCGGGTGGGCAGCTATGGGTGTTTCCTTCGCTGAAGCTTTCTTT. The rearrangement joins TRBV2 to TRBJ1-1, with D unclear. V was cut by 8 bases and J by 6 bases, with 28 bases left in between. The CDR3 sequence is 17 residues long. CDR1 and CDR2 from the germline V gene are SNHLY and FYNNEI.

The chain has TRBV7-6 and TRBJ2-2; 14 nucleotides line up with TRBD2. V shed 5 bases and J 6 bases; nucleotides not matched to a gene: 8. This CDR3 spans 17 amino acids. CDR1 is SGHVS and CDR2 is FNYEAQ in the germline V gene. The CDR3 sequence: CASSGGLAGGHSGELFF. CDR3 nucleotide sequence: TGTGCCAGCAGCGGAGGACTAGCGGGGGGCCATTCCGGGGAGCTGTTTTTT.

This clone was recorded a few times. This chain connects TRBV7-2 to TRBJ2-2, with 10 bases that match TRBD2. This CDR3 is 16 amino acids long. With V trimmed by 5 bases and J by 5 bases, 8 bases remained unmatched. Germline V gives CDR1 SGHTA, CDR2 FQGNSA. The CDR3: CASSPSSGGLTGELFF. In DNA, the CDR3 is TGTGCCAGCAGCCCCTCTAGCGGGGGCCTAACCGGGGAGCTGTTTTTT.

The V and J genes are TRBV2 and TRBJ1-5; 7 positions agree with TRBD1. CDR3 length: 14 amino acids. Trimming at V came to 5 bases and at J to 1 base, leaving 2 bases not matched to a gene. Looked up from germline, CDR1 is SNHLY and CDR2 is FYNNEI. CDR3: CASSLQGSNQPQHF. CDR3 DNA: TGTGCCAGCAGTCTACAGGGGAGCAATCAGCCCCAGCATTTT.

The V gene is TRBV18, the J gene TRBJ1-5; 8 bases line up with TRBD1. The CDR3 is made up of 14 amino acids. Germline V gene sequence: CDR1 KGHSH, CDR2 LQKENI. V dropped 6 bases and J dropped 5; count of bases not matched to a gene: 6. The CDR3 loop is CASSATGVDQPQHF. As DNA, the CDR3 is TGTGCCAGCTCGGCGACAGGGGTTGATCAGCCCCAGCATTTT.

The V gene is TRBV9, the J gene TRBJ1-6; D gene uncertain. The V end lost 0 bases, the J end lost 7 bases, and 11 bases lay between the germline ends. Germline values: CDR1 SGDLS, CDR2 YYNGEE. The CDR3 is 15 residues long. The CDR3 DNA is TGTGCCAGCAGCGTAGGCTGGGTCGGGAATTCACCCCTCCACTTT. Protein product: CASSVGWVGNSPLHF.

In its sample, this clone was seen a few times. V usage is TRBV28 and J usage is TRBJ1-3; TRBD1 matches 7 bases. V was clipped by 6 bases and J by 0 bases; unmatched bases: 8. Germline V gene sequence: CDR1 MDHEN, CDR2 SYDVKM. The CDR3 consists of 16 residues. The CDR3 nucleotides read TGTGCCAGCAGGCCCCGGACAGGATACTCTGGAAACACCATATATTTT. Protein product: CASRPRTGYSGNTIYF.

The chain couples TRBV7-9 to TRBJ2-7; D is perhaps TRBD1 (5 bases). The CDR3 length is 16 residues. Germline V gives CDR1 SEHNR, CDR2 FQNEAQ (reference sequence). V was cut by 3 bases and J by 0 bases, with 15 bases left in between. CDR3 DNA: TGTGCCAGCAGCTTGGGGATAGGGGCCAGCTCCTACGAGCAGTACTTC. It encodes CASSLGIGASSYEQYF.

The J gene is TRBJ2-5, the V gene TRBV5-4; 8 bases match TRBD1. From germline, CDR1 is SGHNT and CDR2 YYREEE (reference sequence). The CDR3 runs to 13 residues. Trimming at V came to 4 bases and at J to 2 bases, leaving 1 base not matched to a gene. CDR3 loop: CASSRDRQETQYF. CDR3 DNA sequence: TGTGCCAGCAGCCGGGACAGGCAAGAGACCCAGTACTTC. Full variable domain (outside the CDR3, taken from reference TRBV5-4 and TRBJ2-5): ETGVTQSPTHLIKTRGQQVTLRCSSQSGHNTVSWYQQALGQGPQFIFQYYREEENGRGNFPPRFSGLQFPNYSSELNVNALELDDSALYLCASSRDRQETQYFGPGTRLLVL.

The V gene is TRBV4-2, the J gene TRBJ1-6; 7 bases are a match to TRBD1. The J segment lost 6 bases and the V segment lost 1 base, leaving 3 bases of the junction unmatched. The CDR3 is 15 residues long. Germline V gives CDR1 LGHNA, CDR2 YNFKEQ. The CDR3 nucleotides are TGTGCCAGCAGCCAAGCCGGGACAGTTAATTCACCCCTCCACTTT. Translating it yields CASSQAGTVNSPLHF.

This chain links TRBV7-2 with TRBJ1-4; TRBD1 aligns across 8 bases. CDR1 and CDR2 (germline): SGHTA, FQGNSA. The junction had 4 bases not matched to a gene; V was cut back by 5 bases and J by 5 bases. The CDR3 length is 14 residues. CDR3 in DNA: TGTGCCAGCAGCATGGACAGGGAGAATGAAAAACTGTTTTTT. Translating it yields CASSMDRENEKLFF.

Comments on this clone: Other DNA sequences within the sample encode an identical CDR3. In DNA, the CDR3 is TGCGCCAGCTCACTAGCGGACACCGGGGAGCTGTTTTTT. Protein product: CASSLADTGELFF. The V gene is TRBV5-1, the J gene TRBJ2-2; 8 bases line up with TRBD2. There are 13 residues in the CDR3. Per the germline V gene, CDR1 is SGHRS and CDR2 is YFSETQ. Trimming took 7 bases from V and 3 from J; bases not matched to a gene: 2.

The chain has TRBV29-1 and TRBJ2-7; 7 nucleotides line up with TRBD1. CDR3 size: 13 residues. V was pared by 3 bases and J by 3 bases, with 5 bases of the junction left unmatched. CDR1 is SQVTM and CDR2 is ANQGSEA in the germline V gene. The CDR3 reads CSVEEAGGYEQYF. CDR3 DNA: TGCAGCGTTGAGGAGGCAGGGGGCTACGAGCAGTACTTC.

This clone came up a few times. The chain couples TRBV5-8 to TRBJ1-1; D remains ambiguous. The V and J ends lost 1 base and 4 bases respectively, with 14 bases between them. Germline CDR1 is SGHTS and CDR2 is YDEGEE. This CDR3 is 15 amino acids long. The CDR3 protein is CASSLFPGGGTEAFF. The DNA for the CDR3 is TGTGCCAGCAGCTTGTTCCCGGGTGGTGGCACTGAAGCTTTCTTT. Full variable domain (missing parts from reference TRBV5-8 and TRBJ1-1): EAGVTQSPTHLIKTRGQQATLRCSPISGHTSVYWYQQALGLGLQFLLWYDEGEERNRGNFPPRFSGRQFPNYSSELNVNALELEDSALYLCASSLFPGGGTEAFFGQGTRLTVV.

This chain uses TRBV5-1 with TRBJ2-2; D is unresolved. Trimming removed 2 bases from V and 5 bases from J, with 10 bases in between. The CDR3 length is 14 residues. The germline V gene encodes CDR1 SGHRS and CDR2 YFSETQ. CDR3 in DNA: TGCGCCAGCAGCTTAAACAGTGGGACCGGGGAGCTGTTTTTT. Amino acids: CASSLNSGTGELFF.